One and the same sample provided the 2 T cell receptor beta chains below, sequenced in a study of T cells expressing NK-cell markers. Using the 5' RACE reads, TCRdb records one entry per CDR3 protein without DNA. The data include hundreds of thousands of distinct CDR3 sequences; the top ten clones carry about 7.3%. Specimen: blood T cells: a sorted CD56 or NKG2C T cell subset, CD4+ or CD8+ T cells, or bulk PBMC T cells (not recorded which). The receptors were gathered from a woman between 18 and 69 years old in good health.

This chain uses TRBV6-2 or TRBV6-3 with TRBJ1-2; no DNA is available, so the TRBD1 call from TCRdb remains unchecked. Germline V lookup: CDR1 MNHEY, CDR2 SVGEGT. The CDR3 extends over 14 amino acids. CDR3 protein: CASVRRQGMEDYTF.

The genes are TRBV7-2 and TRBJ1-6. Germline loops: CDR1 SGHTA, CDR2 FQGNSA. The CDR3 totals 15 residues. The CDR3 reads CASSFGGKPNSPLHF.